This T cell receptor beta chain was identified in a study of control samples from healthy donors and cancer patients. Profiling relied on immunoSEQ multiplex PCR, and the TCRdb table lists in-frame clones only, not all of them. This table holds roughly 49,000 clones, approximately 90% found once. This TCR was sampled from a man aged 25-45 years with colorectal cancer. Sequences were obtained from PBMCs.

CDR3 DNA sequence: TGCAGCGTTGAAGATAGGAGGGAACTATTCCTGGGGGAGACCCAGTACTTC. Protein sequence: CSVEDRRELFLGETQYF. This sequence joins TRBV29-1 and TRBJ2-5, with D possibly matching TRBD2 (6 bases). CDR3 length: 17 residues. V was clipped by 0 bases and J by 5 bases, with 22 bases between them. Germline V gene lookup returns CDR1 SQVTM and CDR2 ANQGSEA.